Listed below are T cell receptor beta chains from one sample, sequenced in a study of cytomegalovirus exposure and HLA in healthy donors. Measured with immunoSEQ multiplex PCR; TCRdb has only the in-frame clones, and not every one. This repertoire shows about 190,000 clones, roughly 70% found once; its top ten account for 1.5% to 2%. The sample comprised PBMCs. All receptors derive from a woman in her twenties or thirties in good health and CMV-seronegative. Each CDR3 is given without its conserved first and last residue. Expanded clones get a size class; other rows say once, few or many, or leave the size out.

ASSLVVGQGPNEQF | few | TRBV7-8
ASSLGGGAELDEKLF | NA | TRBV7-9
ASSGTSGYNEQF | NA | TRBV19
ASTPGGSNQPQH | once | TRBV27
ASKRGLFNTGELF | NA | TRBV2
SVAKQGYTEAF | NA | TRBV29-1
ASGRPGRGNQPQH | NA | TRBV5-8
ASSPGQGAGSPLH | once | TRBV5-1
ASSLAADPSYNEQF | NA | TRBV5-1
ASSHDGRRGTEAF | once | TRBV4-2
ASSQGQGASTGELF | NA | TRBV4-1
ASSVIGSNEQF | few | TRBV9
ASSLGRGDYNEQF | NA | TRBV5-1
ASSEARISDTQY | NA | TRBV6-1
AWRGGGGTEAF | NA | TRBV30
ASSDFGGRAF | NA | TRBV6-1
ASSLLGGASTEAF | NA | TRBV27
ASSTEGNQPQH | NA | TRBV2
ASSSQGASGRYEQY | once | TRBV7-2
ASSERFLNSYEQY | few | TRBV4-3
AISETGGETEAF | NA | TRBV10-3
ASNGRAYEQY | NA | TRBV6-4
ASSKGLAGGGNEQF | NA | TRBV11-1
ASSLAGTSTDTQY | NA | TRBV11-1
ASSQDLNRGNEKLF | NA | TRBV4-1
ASSPRQGSYNEQF | NA | TRBV4-3
ASSSDFGTVEAQY | NA | TRBV7-9
ASSTIGGRTEAF | NA | TRBV6-5
ASSLVPTGKEGGYT | NA | TRBV11-2
ASSYSRLAGVEQY | NA | TRBV6-5
ASSFDRQGAGGYT | NA | TRBV7-9
ASSLGGGSNYGYT | NA | TRBV5-1
ASSVTGPSRQPQH | NA | TRBV19
ASSQGRGTYEQY | NA | TRBV4-1
ASSQEGRGDTQY | NA | TRBV4-1
ATGTGNPDTQY | NA | TRBV18
ASQRGQGAYNSPLH | NA | TRBV28
ASTPTGGFAQPQH | NA | TRBV19
ASSGGGGSSYNSPLH | NA | TRBV2
AISERTGQEGTEAF | NA | TRBV10-3
ASSLGTGDSQPQH | once | TRBV2